The 32 T cell receptor beta chains below were found in one sample sequenced in a study of brain metastases from non-small cell lung cancer. Generated by immunoSEQ multiplex PCR, the TCRdb table keeps only in-frame clones and is missing some. The sample has roughly 1,500 clones, approximately 80% seen once. The sequenced sample was primary lung tumor tissue. Every receptor here comes from a donor at least 40 years old with non-small cell lung cancer.

This clone showed up just a few times. Within the sample, other DNA sequences also encode this same CDR3. The chain carries TRBV4-1 and TRBJ2-5; D is perhaps TRBD2 (5 bases). Germline V CDR1 and CDR2: MGHRA, YSYEKL. This CDR3 is built from 15 residues. Trimming removed 0 bases from V and 2 bases from J, with 10 bases in between. CDR3 protein: CASSQEMEEQETQYF. CDR3 DNA sequence: TGCGCCAGCAGCCAAGAGATGGAGGAACAAGAGACCCAGTACTTC.

The chain combines TRBV24-1 with TRBJ1-3; D is unclear. CDR1 is KGHDR and CDR2 is SFDVKD in the germline V gene. This CDR3 contains 14 residues. Trimming cost V 6 bases and J 4 bases, with 12 bases left between them. The CDR3 loop reads CATSPGNTGNTIYF. CDR3 bases: TGTGCCACCAGTCCTGGGAACACCGGAAACACCATATATTTT.

The chain carries TRBV24-1 and TRBJ1-2; no firm D call. Germline V lookup: CDR1 KGHDR, CDR2 SFDVKD. This CDR3 is 13 amino acids long. V lost 3 bases, J lost 8 bases, and 12 bases lay in between. As DNA, the CDR3 is TGTGCCACCAGTGATCCTAGAGCGGAGGGCTACACCTTC. Translation: CATSDPRAEGYTF.

V gene TRBV7-2 combines with J gene TRBJ2-7; the D is unclear. CDR1 is SGHTA, CDR2 FQGNSA, per germline. V lost 5 bases to trimming and J lost 0 bases, with 23 bases between them. The CDR3 is made up of 18 amino acids. The CDR3 DNA reads as TGTGCCAGCAGCCCCCGGACCCGGACCCTCATCAGCTCCTACGAGCAGTACTTC. Residues: CASSPRTRTLISSYEQYF.

The J gene is TRBJ1-5, the V gene TRBV6-5; 8 nucleotides line up with TRBD1. The germline V gene encodes CDR1 MNHEY and CDR2 SVGAGI. There are 13 residues in the CDR3. Trimming cost V 9 bases and J 11 bases; bases outside gene matches: 12. The CDR3 bases are TGTGCCAGTCTCGACAGGGGCTCCGGAGCCCAGCATTTT. Translated, it gives CASLDRGSGAQHF.

The CDR3 coding sequence is TGTGCCAGCAGCCAGGATGTGGGCGGTTATTCACCCCTCCACTTT. The encoded protein is CASSQDVGGYSPLHF. The chain recombines TRBV14 with TRBJ1-6; D is undetermined. V dropped 3 bases and J dropped 8 bases, with 14 bases sitting between them. In germline, CDR1 is SGHDN, CDR2 FVKESK. This CDR3 has 15 amino acids.

The J gene is TRBJ1-3, the V gene TRBV4-2, with TRBD1 as a possible D gene (5 bases). CDR3 length: 17 amino acids. Trimming removed 1 base from V and 0 bases from J, with 13 bases in between. Germline lookup yields CDR1 LGHNA and CDR2 YNFKEQ. The CDR3 coding sequence is TGTGCCAGCAGCCAAGGCGCGTGGGGGACCTCTGGAAACACCATATATTTT. It is translated as CASSQGAWGTSGNTIYF.

The V and J genes are TRBV28 and TRBJ1-2, with a possible D match to TRBD1 (5 bases). The CDR3 has 14 amino acids. Trimming took off 6 bases at V and 4 bases at J, with 15 bases between the two ends. Germline V gene sequence: CDR1 MDHEN, CDR2 SYDVKM. CDR3: CASRAPGGAYGYTF. CDR3 DNA sequence: TGTGCCAGCAGGGCGCCCGGTGGGGCCTATGGCTACACCTTC.

The CDR3 nucleotides read TGTGCCAGCCGCGGCCAGCGTGAGCAGTTCTTC. This sequence encodes CASRGQREQFF. This rearrangement joins TRBV5-4 to TRBJ2-1; D is unclear. The ends were cut back, 7 bases at V and 9 bases at J, with 11 bases in the middle. The CDR3 consists of 11 residues. Germline CDR1 and CDR2: SGHNT and YYREEE (reference sequence).

The CDR3 here is CASSLQWMSGELFF. The CDR3 coding sequence is TGTGCCAGCAGCTTGCAGTGGATGAGTGGGGAACTGTTTTTT. The V and J genes are TRBV7-2 and TRBJ1-4; D remains unclear. The V end was cut by 3 bases, the J end by 12 bases, with 17 bases between. The CDR3 consists of 14 residues. Looked up from germline, CDR1 is SGHTA and CDR2 is FQGNSA. Using reference TRBV7-2 and TRBJ1-4 for the parts outside the CDR3, the full variable domain is GAGVSQSPSNKVTEKGKDVELRCDPISGHTALYWYRQSLGQGLEFLIYFQGNSAPDKSGLPSDRFSAERTGGSVSTLTIQRTQQEDSAVYLCASSLQWMSGELFFGSGTQLSVL.

Notes on this clone: The identical CDR3 is also encoded by other nucleotide sequences in the sample. The chain couples TRBV19 to TRBJ2-7; D possibly corresponds to TRBD2 (6 bases). Germline V lookup: CDR1 LNHDA, CDR2 SQIVND (reference sequence). The CDR3 loop spans 15 amino acids. Trimming left V 3 bases short and J 7 bases short, with 19 bases between. The CDR3 DNA reads TGTGCCAGTAGTATTGCCCCAGTGGGGGGAAAGGAGCAGTACTTC. Its translation is CASSIAPVGGKEQYF. The full variable domain, rest sourced from reference TRBV19 and TRBJ2-7, is DGGITQSPKYLFRKEGQNVTLSCEQNLNHDAMYWYRQDPGQGLRLIYYSQIVNDFQKGDIAEGYSVSREKKESFPLTVTSAQKNPTAFYLCASSIAPVGGKEQYFGPGTRLTVT.

The chain joins TRBV27 to TRBJ2-7; no reliable D call. CDR1 is MNHEY and CDR2 is SMNVEV in the germline V gene (reference sequence). Trimming took 4 bases from V and 0 from J, leaving 7 bases between them. This CDR3 has 13 amino acids. CDR3 sequence reads: CASSYKSSYEQYF. The DNA for the CDR3 is TGTGCCAGCAGTTACAAAAGCTCCTACGAGCAGTACTTC.

This sequence joins TRBV5-4 and TRBJ2-3, with a tentative D call TRBD1 (8 bases). This CDR3 region has 14 residues. Per germline, CDR1 SGHNT and CDR2 YYREEE (reference sequence). V was shortened by 9 bases and J by 2 bases, with 16 bases between the two germline ends. The CDR3 loop reads CANRGGQYTDTQYF. CDR3 DNA sequence: TGTGCCAACAGGGGGGGACAGTACACAGATACGCAGTATTTT.

This sequence joins TRBV6-6 and TRBJ1-4; the D gene is possibly TRBD1 (5 bases). V was shortened by 10 bases and J by 8 bases, with 23 bases between the two germline ends. CDR1 and CDR2 (germline): MNHNY, SVGAGI (reference sequence). The length of the CDR3 is 15 residues. The DNA of the CDR3 is TGTGCCACCATGGAGGGGACGGGATTGGACGAAAAACTGTTTTTT. Its protein is CATMEGTGLDEKLFF.

V usage is TRBV6-5 and J usage is TRBJ1-1; a weak D match, TRBD1 (5 bases). Looked up from germline, CDR1 is MNHEY and CDR2 is SVGAGI. Trimming removed 2 bases from V and 5 bases from J, with 12 bases in between. The CDR3 runs to 14 residues. The CDR3 bases are TGTGCCAGCAGTTACGACAGAAGGTCAACTGAAGCTTTCTTT. It is translated as CASSYDRRSTEAFF.

The CDR3 reads CASGGPEETQYF. The CDR3 DNA sequence: TGTGCCAGTGGGGGGCCCGAAGAGACCCAGTACTTC. The V and J genes are TRBV19 and TRBJ2-5; D assignment may be TRBD1 or TRBD2 (6 bases each). The CDR3 consists of 12 residues. Germline V gene sequence: CDR1 LNHDA, CDR2 SQIVND (reference sequence). V was shortened by 8 bases and J by 3 bases, with 10 bases between the two germline ends.

The chain uses TRBV5-6 and TRBJ2-7, with D maybe TRBD2 (5 bases). V was pared by 4 bases and J by 9 bases, with 23 bases between. The length of the CDR3 is 15 residues. Germline V gene data show CDR1 as SGHDT and CDR2 as YYEEEE. The CDR3 is CASSQIGIHEKGQYF. CDR3 DNA sequence: TGTGCCAGCAGCCAAATCGGGATTCATGAAAAAGGGCAGTACTTC.

The chain employs TRBV6-4 and TRBJ1-5; the match to TRBD1 covers 9 bases. Germline lookup yields CDR1 MRHNA and CDR2 SNTAGT. Germline trimming cut 5 bases from V and 2 bases from J; bases unmatched to any gene: 1. The CDR3 sequence is 14 residues long. CDR3 bases: TGTGCCAGCAGTTGGACAGGGGGCAATCAGCCCCAGCATTTT. It specifies CASSWTGGNQPQHF.

The gene calls are TRBV28 and TRBJ1-2; D not resolved. The CDR3 contains 14 residues. Germline CDR1 reads MDHEN; CDR2 reads SYDVKM. Trimming pared 7 bases from V and 5 bases from J, leaving 17 bases between. The CDR3 DNA is TGTGCCAGCACCCAAGCGGCAGGTCGATATGGCTACACCTTC. This encodes CASTQAAGRYGYTF.

The CDR3 spells CASSLPGGKTQYF. In DNA, the CDR3 is TGTGCCAGCAGTTTACCTGGGGGTAAGACCCAGTACTTC. This chain uses TRBV28 with TRBJ2-5; D tentatively fits TRBD1 or TRBD2 (5 bases each). The V end lost 2 bases, the J end lost 6 bases, and 10 bases lay between the germline ends. This CDR3 contains 13 residues. The V gene's germline CDR1 is MDHEN and CDR2 SYDVKM.

The sample holds a few counts of this clone. The V call is TRBV5-1, the J call TRBJ1-1, with D possibly TRBD1 on 5 matching bases. Looked up from germline, CDR1 is SGHRS and CDR2 is YFSETQ. The CDR3 runs 16 residues. The germline V and J ends were trimmed by 3 bases and 0 bases, with 15 bases remaining between them. The CDR3 nucleotides read TGCGCCAGCAGCTCGCTCTCAGGGAGAGTGAACACTGAAGCTTTCTTT. Translation gives CASSSLSGRVNTEAFF.

The CDR3 protein is CASSQGPMLGYTF. For the CDR3, the DNA is TGTGCCAGCAGCCAGGGACCTATGCTTGGCTACACCTTC. The chain recombines TRBV6-2 or TRBV6-3 with TRBJ1-2; tentative D call: TRBD1 (5 bases). The CDR3 consists of 13 residues. The germline gives CDR1 MNHEY, CDR2 SVGEGT. Trimming removed 6 bases from V and 7 bases from J, with 15 bases in between.

J is TRBJ2-5 and V is TRBV28; maybe TRBD2 (5 bases). V was clipped by 2 bases and J by 6 bases, with 10 bases between them. This CDR3 spans 13 amino acids. Germline CDR1 and CDR2: MDHEN and SYDVKM. The CDR3 here is CASSLPGSKTQYF. In nucleotides, the CDR3 is TGTGCCAGCAGTTTACCTGGGAGTAAGACCCAGTACTTC.

This chain joins TRBV2 and TRBJ2-3, with D unclear. Per germline, CDR1 SNHLY and CDR2 FYNNEI. The CDR3 totals 17 residues. The V gene lost 1 base and the J gene lost 1 base, with 15 bases spanning the gap. CDR3 in amino acids: CASSEEGRGAGTDTQYF. The DNA for the CDR3 is TGTGCCAGCAGTGAAGAGGGAAGAGGCGCGGGCACAGATACGCAGTATTTT.

This clone was counted a few times. V usage is TRBV28 and J usage is TRBJ1-1; no definite D call. The CDR3 covers 12 residues. The germline V gene has CDR1 MDHEN and CDR2 SYDVKM. V was clipped by 6 bases and J by 2 bases, with 7 bases between them. The CDR3 region is CASSLGNTEAFF. CDR3 DNA sequence: TGTGCCAGCAGCCTTGGAAACACTGAAGCTTTCTTT.

This chain links TRBV12-3 or TRBV12-4 with TRBJ1-2; TRBD1 matches at 7 bases. The length of the CDR3 is 13 residues. The V gene end was trimmed by 6 bases and the J gene end by 4 bases; junction bases not matched to a gene: 5. The CDR3 protein is CASRGTGVYGYTF. The CDR3 DNA is TGTGCCAGCAGGGGAACAGGGGTCTATGGCTACACCTTC.

The chain is built from TRBV14 and TRBJ2-5; D unclear. The CDR3 runs 13 residues. Germline CDR1 is SGHDN and CDR2 is FVKESK. Trimming removed 4 bases from V and 5 bases from J, with 11 bases in between. CDR3 DNA sequence: TGTGCCAGCAGCCTTAGGCCACGGGAGACCCAGTACTTC. This codes for CASSLRPRETQYF.

J is TRBJ2-2 and V is TRBV7-9; 9 bases are shared with TRBD1. Trimming cost V 4 bases and J 5 bases; bases outside gene matches: 5. The length of the CDR3 is 15 residues. The germline V gene encodes CDR1 SEHNR and CDR2 FQNEAQ (reference sequence). For the CDR3, the DNA is TGTGCCAGCAGCTGGACCGGGACAGGGACCGGGGAGCTGTTTTTT. Its translation: CASSWTGTGTGELFF. The full variable domain, with the rest looked up from reference TRBV7-9 and TRBJ2-2, is DTGVSQNPRHKITKRGQNVTFRCDPISEHNRLYWYRQTLGQGPEFLTYFQNEAQLEKSRLLSDRFSAERPKGSFSTLEIQRTEQGDSAMYLCASSWTGTGTGELFFGEGSRLTVL.

The chain carries TRBV9 and TRBJ2-5; 7 bases fit TRBD2. Germline V gives CDR1 SGDLS, CDR2 YYNGEE. Trimming removed 1 base from V and 0 bases from J; junction bases left unmatched: 3. This CDR3 has 15 residues. The CDR3 DNA reads TGTGCCAGCAGCGTATACGCGGGAGACCAAGAGACCCAGTACTTC. Translation gives CASSVYAGDQETQYF.

This chain uses TRBV7-2 with TRBJ2-1, with TRBD1 identical over 8 bases. The length of the CDR3 is 15 residues. V lost 5 bases to trimming and J lost 4 bases; unmatched junction nucleotides: 7. The germline gives CDR1 SGHTA, CDR2 FQGNSA. The CDR3 region has the DNA TGTGCCAGCAGCATACAGGGGGGTGAGTACAATGAGCAGTTCTTC. Amino acids: CASSIQGGEYNEQFF.

The rearrangement uses TRBV7-3 and TRBJ2-7, with D maybe TRBD2 (5 bases). Trimming took off 4 bases at V and 6 bases at J, with 10 bases between the two ends. The CDR3 is 12 amino acids. The germline V gene encodes CDR1 SGHTA and CDR2 FQGTGA. CDR3 protein: CASSSPGGEQYF. The CDR3 coding sequence is TGTGCCAGCAGCTCCCCCGGAGGCGAGCAGTACTTC.

This chain uses TRBV5-4 with TRBJ2-3, with TRBD2 identical over 13 bases. This CDR3 has 17 amino acids. Germline-derived CDR1 and CDR2 are SGHNT and YYREEE (reference sequence). With 4 bases clipped from V and 6 bases from J, the junction kept 11 bases outside the gene matches. Here the CDR3 DNA reads TGTGCCAGCAGCCCGCGGGTGACTAGCGGGGGGCCGGATACGCAGTATTTT. Translation: CASSPRVTSGGPDTQYF.